The clone carrying this T cell receptor (beta chain) was observed a single time. The entry originates in a study of cytomegalovirus exposure and HLA in healthy donors. This CDR3 is built from 18 residues. V was pared by 3 bases and J by 0 bases, with 11 bases of the junction left unmatched. CDR1 is PRHDT, CDR2 FYEKMQ, per germline (reference sequence). Primers included in the PCR were 60 Vbeta and 13 Jbeta primers. Assay: immunoSEQ multiplex PCR; the TCRdb copy retains only in-frame clones and omits some. The repertoire includes some 220,000 clones, 80% to 90% of them detected once, and roughly 0.24% sits in the top ten.

The specimen sequenced was PBMCs. The chain has TRBV13 and TRBJ2-3; 8 bases map to TRBD2. The sequence was obtained from a girl aged 2 to 9 in good health and CMV-seronegative. The CDR3: CASSFSGGIMTSTDTQYF. CDR3 DNA: TGTGCCAGCAGCTTTTCGGGGGGGATTATGACTAGCACAGATACGCAGTATTTT.